The 32 T cell receptor beta chains presented below share a single source sample, sequenced in a study of blood T cell repertoires in COVID-19. The assay was immunoSEQ multiplex PCR, and TCRdb's table has in-frame clones only and misses some. Here the sample spans roughly 60,000 clones, about four fifths being singletons. Sequenced input: peripheral blood. The source of these receptors is a human donor in a cohort sampled during active COVID-19.

V and J are TRBV14 and TRBJ1-2; 10 positions match TRBD1. V lost 4 bases to trimming and J lost 7 bases; unmatched junction nucleotides: 12. This CDR3 has 16 amino acids. Germline CDR1 reads SGHDN; CDR2 reads FVKESK. CDR3 nucleotide sequence: TGTGCCAGCAGCCTCAGACAGGGGGCAAAAGTCTTTGGCTACACCTTC. This gives the protein CASSLRQGAKVFGYTF.

This clone has a handful of counts. This chain links TRBV19 with TRBJ1-3; TRBD1 agrees at 7 bases. CDR3 size: 14 residues. Trimming cost V 4 bases and J 5 bases; bases outside gene matches: 5. Per germline, CDR1 LNHDA and CDR2 SQIVND (reference sequence). The CDR3 sequence is CASSTTGARNTIYF. The CDR3 DNA reads as TGTGCCAGTAGTACCACAGGGGCCCGAAACACCATATATTTT. The full variable domain, rest sourced from reference TRBV19 and TRBJ1-3, is DGGITQSPKYLFRKEGQNVTLSCEQNLNHDAMYWYRQDPGQGLRLIYYSQIVNDFQKGDIAEGYSVSREKKESFPLTVTSAQKNPTAFYLCASSTTGARNTIYFGEGSWLTVV.

This clone was detected only a few times. This chain connects TRBV4-2 to TRBJ2-2; D is possibly TRBD2 (5 bases). This CDR3 has 14 amino acids. Germline V lookup: CDR1 LGHNA, CDR2 YNFKEQ. V lost 4 bases to trimming and J lost 2 bases, with 8 bases between them. CDR3 nucleotide sequence: TGTGCCAGCAGCCCGGGGTCAAACACCGGGGAGCTGTTTTTT. This codes for CASSPGSNTGELFF.

The chain recombines TRBV20-1 with TRBJ1-1; D might be TRBD1 (5 bases). Germline V gives CDR1 DFQATT, CDR2 SNEGSKA (reference sequence). The CDR3 extends over 11 amino acids. The CDR3 loop reads CKGKLGTEAFF. The CDR3 region has the DNA TGCAAGGGGAAGTTAGGCACTGAAGCTTTCTTT.

This clone has more than one count but fewer than ten. The CDR3 nucleotides are TGTGCCAGCAGTGAAGGAGGGAACGACTACAATGAGCAGTTCTTC. Translating gives CASSEGGNDYNEQFF. The gene calls are TRBV6-1 and TRBJ2-1, with TRBD2 as a possible D gene (5 bases). CDR1 MNHNS and CDR2 SASEGT come from the germline V gene. Trimming shortened V by 1 base and J by 3 bases, and 10 bases separated the two germline ends. The CDR3 is 15 amino acids.

The V gene is TRBV11-1, the J gene TRBJ2-1, with D possibly being TRBD2 (5 bases). The CDR3 sequence is 15 residues long. CDR1 is SGHAT and CDR2 is FQDESV in the germline V gene (reference sequence). The V end lost 1 base, the J end lost 5 bases, and 12 bases lay between the germline ends. Here the CDR3 DNA reads TGTGCCAGCAGCTTAGAAGCGGCCCATAACAATGAGCAGTTCTTC. Residues: CASSLEAAHNNEQFF.

The chain is built from TRBV5-6 and TRBJ1-2; 8 positions agree with TRBD1. The trim removed 4 bases at V and 4 bases at J, leaving 3 bases unmatched. Germline CDR1 reads SGHDT; CDR2 reads YYEEEE. The length of the CDR3 is 13 residues. For the CDR3, the DNA is TGTGCCAGCAGCCCCGGGACAGGCTATGGCTACACCTTC. It encodes CASSPGTGYGYTF.

The rearrangement uses TRBV19 and TRBJ2-1, with TRBD2 matching over 7 bases. V shed 10 bases and J 6 bases; nucleotides not matched to a gene: 12. This CDR3 contains 14 residues. In germline, CDR1 is LNHDA, CDR2 SQIVND (reference sequence). The CDR3: CATGGSGIGNEQFF. CDR3 in DNA: TGTGCCACTGGGGGGAGCGGGATCGGCAATGAGCAGTTCTTC.

The chain uses TRBV4-1 and TRBJ1-4, with no clear D. Germline CDR1 reads MGHRA; CDR2 reads YSYEKL. CDR3 length: 14 amino acids. V was cut by 1 base and J by 8 bases, with 11 bases left in between. For the CDR3, the DNA is TGCGCCAGCAGCCAAGTGGGAGTTCGAGAAAAACTGTTTTTT. Amino acid sequence: CASSQVGVREKLFF.

The chain couples TRBV7-9 to TRBJ1-2; 8 positions match TRBD1. The junction had 6 bases not matched to a gene; V was cut back by 5 bases and J by 4 bases. The V gene's germline CDR1 is SEHNR and CDR2 FQNEAQ (reference sequence). The CDR3 has 14 residues. The CDR3 nucleotides are TGTGCCAGCAGCGCGACAGGGGAGGTCTATGGCTACACCTTC. It translates to CASSATGEVYGYTF.

The chain combines TRBV4-2 with TRBJ2-5; D might be TRBD1 (6 bases). Per the germline V gene, CDR1 is LGHNA and CDR2 is YNFKEQ. Trimming removed 1 base at V and 1 base at J, with 10 bases between. This CDR3 spans 15 amino acids. DNA for the CDR3: TGTGCCAGCAGCCAAGTTTTAGGGGGCCAAGAGACCCAGTACTTC. It is translated as CASSQVLGGQETQYF.

In its sample, this clone was seen many times. This chain joins TRBV5-4 and TRBJ2-7; 9 nucleotides align to TRBD1. The CDR3 loop spans 14 amino acids. The germline V gene has CDR1 SGHNT and CDR2 YYREEE (reference sequence). V shed 4 bases and J 3 bases; nucleotides not matched to a gene: 5. CDR3 in amino acids: CASSAVGQGYEQYF. In DNA form, the CDR3 reads TGTGCCAGCAGCGCAGTGGGACAGGGCTACGAGCAGTACTTC.

The V call is TRBV18, the J call TRBJ1-1; D call uncertain. CDR3 size: 15 residues. Between the trimmed V and J ends, which lost 0 bases and 1 base, there was a span of 9 bases. The germline gives CDR1 KGHSH, CDR2 LQKENI. The CDR3 nucleotides are TGTGCCAGCTCACCACCGTCGAAGCCGAACACTGAAGCTTTCTTT. This encodes CASSPPSKPNTEAFF.

This rearrangement joins TRBV7-8 to TRBJ1-2, with D unresolved. Trimming removed 1 base from V and 5 bases from J, with 11 bases in between. There are 14 residues in the CDR3. CDR1 SGHVS and CDR2 FQNEAQ come from the germline V gene. This CDR3 reads CASSLGLLLYGYTF. CDR3 bases: TGTGCCAGCAGCTTAGGACTGCTTCTTTATGGCTACACCTTC.

The J gene is TRBJ2-3, the V gene TRBV5-6; TRBD2 might be the D (6 bases). Germline V lookup: CDR1 SGHDT, CDR2 YYEEEE. The CDR3 sequence is 14 residues long. The V gene lost 4 bases and the J gene lost 6 bases, with 15 bases spanning the gap. The CDR3: CASSLVEGMDTQYF. CDR3 DNA sequence: TGTGCCAGCAGCCTAGTGGAGGGCATGGATACGCAGTATTTT.

This clone was observed a few times. The gene calls are TRBV11-1 and TRBJ2-5, with 9 bases matching TRBD2. The CDR3 loop spans 16 amino acids. With 5 bases clipped from V and 2 bases from J, the junction kept 9 bases outside the gene matches. Per the germline V gene, CDR1 is SGHAT and CDR2 is FQDESV (reference sequence). The DNA for the CDR3 is TGTGCCAGCAGCCTGGTGGGCGGGGGGGCTCAAGAGACCCAGTACTTC. It is translated as CASSLVGGGAQETQYF.

The chain uses TRBV6-5 and TRBJ1-2; 10 bases align to TRBD1. The CDR3 has 13 residues. The germline V gene has CDR1 MNHEY and CDR2 SVGAGI. The ends lost 6 bases at V and 4 bases at J; junction bases unmatched: 2. The CDR3: CASRRTGGYGYTF. The CDR3 DNA is TGTGCCAGCAGGAGGACAGGGGGCTATGGCTACACCTTC.

This clone was found a few times. The rearrangement links TRBV2 to TRBJ2-7, with 7 bases that match TRBD1. The CDR3 spans 14 residues. The V and J ends lost 6 bases and 0 bases, in that order; junction bases with no gene match: 5. Germline loops: CDR1 SNHLY, CDR2 FYNNEI. The CDR3 sequence is CASRGTANSYEQYF. As DNA, the CDR3 is TGTGCCAGCAGGGGGACAGCAAACTCCTACGAGCAGTACTTC.

The chain couples TRBV7-6 to TRBJ2-1; the match to TRBD2 covers 15 bases. V shed 9 bases and J 1 base; nucleotides not matched to a gene: 10. The CDR3 length is 18 residues. The germline V gene has CDR1 SGHVS and CDR2 FNYEAQ. Here the CDR3 DNA reads TGTGCCAGTGCCGGGACTAGCGGGAGGTCGGAATCCTACAATGAGCAGTTCTTC. It translates to CASAGTSGRSESYNEQFF.

V is TRBV30 and J is TRBJ1-1; D not resolved. Trimming removed 3 bases at V and 1 base at J, with 12 bases between. The germline V gene encodes CDR1 GTSNPN and CDR2 SVGIG (reference sequence). The CDR3 loop spans 14 amino acids. The CDR3 sequence is CAWSPSFWNTEAFF. The CDR3, as DNA: TGTGCCTGGAGCCCGAGCTTTTGGAACACTGAAGCTTTCTTT.

The rearrangement joins TRBV11-3 to TRBJ2-1, with 9 nucleotides matching TRBD1. The ends lost 5 bases at V and 2 bases at J; junction bases unmatched: 4. Looked up from germline, CDR1 is SGHNT and CDR2 is YENEEA. This CDR3 is 15 amino acids long. CDR3 in amino acids: CASSPGQGTYNEQFF. The CDR3 coding sequence is TGTGCCAGCAGCCCTGGACAGGGGACCTACAATGAGCAGTTCTTC.

This clone was recorded only once. The V and J genes are TRBV18 and TRBJ2-1; TRBD2 aligns across 7 bases. Germline trimming cut 5 bases from V and 1 base from J; bases unmatched to any gene: 8. CDR3 length: 16 amino acids. Germline assignment: CDR1 KGHSH and CDR2 LQKENI. CDR3 sequence: CASSSRSGESYNEQFF. The CDR3 DNA reads as TGTGCCAGCTCATCGAGGAGCGGGGAGTCCTACAATGAGCAGTTCTTC.

The J gene is TRBJ2-1, the V gene TRBV28; D is possibly TRBD2 (5 bases). Germline CDR1 is MDHEN and CDR2 is SYDVKM. Trimming removed 3 bases from V and 6 bases from J, with 12 bases in between. The CDR3 loop spans 14 amino acids. DNA of the CDR3: TGTGCCAGCAGTTTGATGGGAGAGGGCAATGAGCAGTTCTTC. Its protein is CASSLMGEGNEQFF.

This chain joins TRBV28 and TRBJ2-5, with 11 nucleotides matching TRBD2. Per the germline V gene, CDR1 is MDHEN and CDR2 is SYDVKM. This CDR3 comprises 15 residues. The junction had 7 bases not matched to a gene; V was cut back by 3 bases and J by 7 bases. CDR3 nucleotide sequence: TGTGCCAGCAGTTTTCTAGCGGGAGGAACCACGACCCAGTACTTC. Encoded protein: CASSFLAGGTTTQYF.

CDR3 DNA: TGCGCCAGCAGCCAAGATCCGGCAGGGGCGTCCTCCTACGAGCAGTACTTC. It encodes CASSQDPAGASSYEQYF. This chain uses TRBV4-1 with TRBJ2-7; a possible D gene is TRBD1 (6 bases). V gave up 0 bases and J gave up 0 bases, with 15 bases separating them. Per germline, CDR1 MGHRA and CDR2 YSYEKL. This CDR3 comprises 17 residues.

Written as DNA, the CDR3 is TGTGCCAGCAGTGGGGGACTAGCGGGAGGGGCAGATACGCAGTATTTT. This encodes CASSGGLAGGADTQYF. This sequence joins TRBV2 and TRBJ2-3; TRBD2 matches at 16 bases. The V segment lost 4 bases and the J segment 4 bases; nucleotides outside the gene matches: 2. Per germline, CDR1 SNHLY and CDR2 FYNNEI. CDR3 length equals 16 residues.

The chain couples TRBV30 to TRBJ1-5, with D perhaps TRBD1 (5 bases). The CDR3 spans 15 residues. The V end was cut by 2 bases, the J end by 6 bases, with 17 bases between. Germline V gene sequence: CDR1 GTSNPN, CDR2 SVGIG (reference sequence). The CDR3 reads CAWSTRSAGRQPQHF. CDR3 sequence (DNA): TGTGCCTGGAGTACACGGTCGGCAGGGCGTCAGCCCCAGCATTTT.

The rearrangement joins TRBV19 to TRBJ2-3, with TRBD2 matching over 10 bases. With V trimmed by 3 bases and J by 3 bases, 3 bases remained unmatched. Looked up from germline, CDR1 is LNHDA and CDR2 is SQIVND (reference sequence). The CDR3 is 15 residues long. CDR3 amino acids: CASSILAGETDTQYF. The CDR3 region has the DNA TGTGCCAGTAGTATTCTAGCGGGGGAAACAGATACGCAGTATTTT. Based on the CDR3 plus reference TRBV19 and TRBJ2-3, the full variable domain is DGGITQSPKYLFRKEGQNVTLSCEQNLNHDAMYWYRQDPGQGLRLIYYSQIVNDFQKGDIAEGYSVSREKKESFPLTVTSAQKNPTAFYLCASSILAGETDTQYFGPGTRLTVL.

The chain recombines TRBV6-5 with TRBJ2-7; perhaps TRBD1 as D (6 bases). The V end was cut by 6 bases, the J end by 0 bases, with 12 bases between. This CDR3 has 14 amino acids. The germline gives CDR1 MNHEY, CDR2 SVGAGI. Written as DNA, the CDR3 is TGTGCCAGCAGGGCCCGACAGGCCTCCTACGAGCAGTACTTC. Its translation: CASRARQASYEQYF.

The V gene is TRBV25-1, the J gene TRBJ1-1; TRBD1 matches at 9 bases. Germline V gene lookup returns CDR1 MGHDK and CDR2 SYGVNS. There are 17 residues in the CDR3. With 3 bases clipped from V and 5 bases from J, the junction kept 13 bases outside the gene matches. The CDR3 protein is CASSELANRDRDTEAFF. CDR3 DNA: TGTGCCAGCAGTGAGTTAGCAAACCGGGACAGGGATACTGAAGCTTTCTTT.

In its sample, this clone was seen a few times. This chain joins TRBV6-1 and TRBJ1-5; D is unresolved. Germline V gene lookup returns CDR1 MNHNS and CDR2 SASEGT. The CDR3 is 15 amino acids. V lost 2 bases and J 0 bases, leaving 8 bases between the germline ends. The CDR3 DNA is TGTGCCAGCAGTGAATATCAGTATAGCAATCAGCCCCAGCATTTT. It specifies CASSEYQYSNQPQHF.

This clone was found a few times. The chain uses TRBV13 and TRBJ2-1; D ambiguous. CDR1 and CDR2 from the germline V gene are PRHDT and FYEKMQ (reference sequence). Trimming cost V 5 bases and J 5 bases, with 13 bases left between them. The CDR3 loop spans 14 amino acids. The CDR3: CASSLSPGNNEQFF. CDR3 DNA sequence: TGTGCCAGCAGCCTATCTCCAGGAAACAATGAGCAGTTCTTC.